This record covers a single T cell receptor (beta chain). These data originate in a study of blood T cell repertoires in COVID-19. Study-level information: COVID-19 samples from acute and convalescent phases originated in the United States, Italy and Spain.

TCRdb's table, derived via immunoSEQ multiplex PCR, lists solely in-frame clones and lacks some. Of about 67,000 clones detected, 75% to 90% appear once; the ten largest clones hold 5.2%. The specimen was peripheral blood. The receptor was derived from a man aged 50-59 years with active COVID-19.

CDR3 residues: CAWNPGIGSYEQYF. The CDR3 coding sequence is TGTGCCTGGAACCCCGGTATCGGCTCCTACGAGCAGTACTTC. The V and J genes are TRBV30 and TRBJ2-7; the D is unclear. The CDR3 is 14 residues long. Between the trimmed V and J ends, which lost 4 bases and 0 bases, there was a span of 13 bases. Germline lookup yields CDR1 GTSNPN and CDR2 SVGIG (reference sequence).